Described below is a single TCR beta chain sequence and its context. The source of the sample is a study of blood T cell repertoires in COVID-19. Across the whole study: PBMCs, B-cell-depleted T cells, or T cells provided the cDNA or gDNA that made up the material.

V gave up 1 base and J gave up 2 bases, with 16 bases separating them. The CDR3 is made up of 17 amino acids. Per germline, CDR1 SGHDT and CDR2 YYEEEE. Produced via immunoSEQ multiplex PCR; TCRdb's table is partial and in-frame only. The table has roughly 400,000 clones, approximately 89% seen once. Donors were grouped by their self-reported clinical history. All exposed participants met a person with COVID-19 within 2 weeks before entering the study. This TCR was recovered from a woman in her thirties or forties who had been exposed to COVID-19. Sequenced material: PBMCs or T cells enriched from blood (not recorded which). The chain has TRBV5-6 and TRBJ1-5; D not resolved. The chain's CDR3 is CASSLMVEELGNQPQHF. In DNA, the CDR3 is TGTGCCAGCAGCTTGATGGTCGAGGAACTTGGCAATCAGCCCCAGCATTTT. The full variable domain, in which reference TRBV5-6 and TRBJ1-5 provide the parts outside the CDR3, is DAGVTQSPTHLIKTRGQQVTLRCSPKSGHDTVSWYQQALGQGPQFIFQYYEEEERQRGNFPDRFSGHQFPNYSSELNVNALLLGDSALYLCASSLMVEELGNQPQHFGDGTRLSIL.